The 3 T cell receptor beta chains below come from one sample, sequenced in a study of OX40 agonist ivuxolimab in advanced cancers. Profiled with immunoSEQ multiplex PCR; TCRdb holds only in-frame clones, not every one. Of under 70,000 clones in the sample, roughly 90% were seen once. Sequenced here: CD4+ or CD8+ T cells sorted from blood, sampled in a trial of the OX40 agonist ivuxolimab. The receptors shown here come from an adult with an advanced solid tumor such as melanoma, head and neck, liver or kidney cancer.

Only a few counts were recorded for this clone. The chain links TRBV9 to TRBJ1-1, with a possible D match to TRBD1 (6 bases). The CDR3 covers 14 residues. CDR1 is SGDLS, CDR2 YYNGEE, per germline. Trimming took 3 bases from V and 6 from J, leaving 15 bases between them. As DNA, the CDR3 is TGTGCCAGCAGCGCACTCCAGGGGAATGCTGAAGCTTTCTTT. It encodes CASSALQGNAEAFF.

The chain has TRBV12-5 and TRBJ2-1; 7 bases are shared with TRBD2. Germline CDR1 is LGHNT and CDR2 is FRNRAP. This CDR3 is built from 16 residues. The V and J ends lost 6 bases and 5 bases, in that order; junction bases with no gene match: 13. For the CDR3, the DNA is TGTGCTAGTGGGTTTCTCCGGGGGAGCGGGAACAATGAGCAGTTCTTC. Translating it yields CASGFLRGSGNNEQFF. The full variable domain, with the rest looked up from reference TRBV12-5 and TRBJ2-1, is DARVTQTPRHKVTEMGQEVTMRCQPILGHNTVFWYRQTMMQGLELLAYFRNRAPLDDSGMPKDRFSAEMPDATLATLKIQPSEPRDSAVYFCASGFLRGSGNNEQFFGPGTRLTVL.

CDR3 DNA sequence: TGTGCCAGCAGCTTGAGTTTCCGGGAACCCAAAAACATTCAGTACTTC. Translating gives CASSLSFREPKNIQYF. This sequence joins TRBV5-6 and TRBJ2-4; a possible D gene is TRBD2 (5 bases). CDR3 length equals 16 residues. Trimming stripped 1 base from V and 2 bases from J, with 13 bases between. The V gene's germline CDR1 is SGHDT and CDR2 YYEEEE.